Listed here are 19 T cell receptor beta chains from one sample, sequenced in a study of CD8+CD57+ T cells in acquired aplastic anemia. Genomic DNA was employed as the template in profiling TCR beta VDJ and CDR3. One entry per CDR3 protein, called by TCRdb with MiXCR from the reads. The table records 130,000 or so distinct CDR3 sequences, 40% to 45% of them present only once. The sequenced sample consisted of sorted CD4+, CD8+, or CD8+CD57+ T cells (not recorded which) from PBMCs. The receptor set was obtained from a human donor in good health, serving as a control.

This clonotype has a count of ten or more. The chain couples TRBV6-1 to TRBJ1-2; 10 bases align to TRBD1. Germline CDR1 is MNHNS and CDR2 is SASEGT. CDR3 length: 14 residues. The V gene end was trimmed by 6 bases and the J gene end by 8 bases; junction bases not matched to a gene: 9. In nucleotides, the CDR3 is TGTGCCAGCAGCACGGGGACAGGGGAGGGAGGCTACACCTTC. The encoded protein is CASSTGTGEGGYTF.

This clonotype was counted many times. The V and J genes are TRBV5-1 and TRBJ1-2; D not resolved. Germline loops: CDR1 SGHRS, CDR2 YFSETQ. V was pared by 0 bases and J by 7 bases, with 10 bases between. The CDR3 length is 13 residues. The CDR3 protein is CASSLENYGGYTF. The CDR3 nucleotides read TGCGCCAGCAGCTTGGAAAACTATGGTGGCTACACCTTC.

This clonotype was counted ten times or more. This rearrangement joins TRBV10-2 to TRBJ2-5; a weak D match, TRBD1 (6 bases). Trimming removed 4 bases at V and 3 bases at J, with 9 bases between. This CDR3 region has 13 residues. In germline, CDR1 is WSHSY, CDR2 SAAADI. Here the CDR3 reads CASSVRGKETQYF. CDR3 in DNA: TGCGCCAGCAGTGTCAGGGGCAAAGAGACCCAGTACTTC.

This sequence joins TRBV29-1 and TRBJ2-7, with D tentatively TRBD1 (6 bases). Per germline, CDR1 SQVTM and CDR2 ANQGSEA. The CDR3 runs to 12 residues. V was cut by 4 bases and J by 1 base, with 8 bases left in between. The CDR3 spells CSVATGSYEQYF. The DNA of the CDR3 is TGCAGCGTTGCAACAGGGTCCTACGAGCAGTACTTC.

Of note for this clonotype: No conserved phenylalanine or tryptophan is present at the end of the CDR3, so a read error is the likely explanation. The DNA is omitted, as the CDR3 cannot be located on it reliably, and the CDR3 follows TCRdb's listing. The chain links TRBV10-1 to TRBJ2-1. The CDR3 adds up to 9 amino acids, both ends counted. Germline loops: CDR1 WNHNN, CDR2 SYGVQD (reference sequence). CDR3 protein: CASTALRNT.

The V call is TRBV5-6, the J call TRBJ2-7; no reliable D call. The CDR3 runs to 16 residues. Trimming shortened V by 0 bases and J by 2 bases, and 15 bases separated the two germline ends. Germline V gene data show CDR1 as SGHDT and CDR2 as YYEEEE. The CDR3 protein is CASSLAGRSHPYEQYF. CDR3 nucleotides: TGTGCCAGCAGCTTGGCAGGCCGGAGTCACCCCTACGAGCAGTACTTC.

The gene calls are TRBV5-1 and TRBJ2-7; D is unresolved. V lost 2 bases and J lost 3, with 6 bases in between. Per the germline V gene, CDR1 is SGHRS and CDR2 is YFSETQ. CDR3 length equals 12 residues. The CDR3 loop reads CASSLRNYEQYF. CDR3 DNA sequence: TGCGCCAGCAGCTTACGGAACTACGAGCAGTACTTC.

This clonotype has only a few counts. The chain links TRBV20-1 to TRBJ2-7; 7 bases line up with TRBD2. This CDR3 is built from 13 residues. V trimming: 5 bases; J trimming: 7 bases; junction bases outside the gene matches: 11. Germline V CDR1 and CDR2: DFQATT, SNEGSKA (reference sequence). The CDR3 bases are TGCAGTGCTGGCCCTAGCGGAGTAGGTGAGCAGTACTTC. Its protein product is CSAGPSGVGEQYF.

The chain recombines TRBV15 with TRBJ1-5; weak D call: TRBD1 (6 bases). This CDR3 comprises 15 residues. The ends were cut back, 0 bases at V and 6 bases at J, with 12 bases in the middle. The germline V gene has CDR1 LNHNV and CDR2 YYDKDF (reference sequence). The CDR3 spells CATSRDPQGGQPQHF. CDR3 nucleotide sequence: TGTGCCACCAGCAGAGATCCACAGGGAGGTCAGCCCCAGCATTTT.

The genes are TRBV7-9 and TRBJ2-3; D is ambiguous. Germline V gives CDR1 SEHNR, CDR2 FQNEAQ (reference sequence). CDR3 length: 11 residues. V was clipped by 6 bases and J by 6 bases, with 7 bases between them. CDR3 sequence: CASRVADTQYF. DNA of the CDR3: TGTGCCAGCAGAGTGGCGGATACGCAGTATTTT. Full variable domain (remainder filled in from reference TRBV7-9 and TRBJ2-3): DTGVSQNPRHKITKRGQNVTFRCDPISEHNRLYWYRQTLGQGPEFLTYFQNEAQLEKSRLLSDRFSAERPKGSFSTLEIQRTEQGDSAMYLCASRVADTQYFGPGTRLTVL.

This clonotype was counted ten times or more. The chain carries TRBV2 and TRBJ2-5; 8 bases are shared with TRBD1. In germline, CDR1 is SNHLY, CDR2 FYNNEI. V lost 6 bases to trimming and J lost 6 bases; unmatched junction nucleotides: 9. CDR3 length: 14 residues. CDR3 in amino acids: CASSPRTGLKTQYF. The CDR3 coding sequence is TGTGCCAGCAGCCCTCGGACAGGGTTAAAGACCCAGTACTTC.

This clonotype was counted many times. V usage is TRBV12-3 or TRBV12-4 and J usage is TRBJ1-2, with 8 bases matching TRBD1. CDR3 size: 13 residues. J gave up 8 bases and V 5 bases, and 7 bases lay outside the gene matches. CDR3 protein: CASSTWTGSGYTF. CDR3 coding DNA: TGTGCCAGCAGTACCTGGACAGGGTCCGGCTACACCTTC.

In this sample, this clonotype turned up a few times. V is TRBV7-3 and J is TRBJ2-7; 10 positions match TRBD1. CDR3 length: 13 residues. Germline V gene data show CDR1 as SGHTA and CDR2 as FQGTGA. V trimming: 5 bases; J trimming: 4 bases; junction bases outside the gene matches: 2. This CDR3 is CASSPDRGYEQYF. The CDR3 DNA reads TGTGCCAGCAGCCCGGACAGGGGGTACGAGCAGTACTTC.

This clonotype was picked up many times. The chain recombines TRBV6-1 with TRBJ2-7; D possibly corresponds to TRBD2 (5 bases). V lost 7 bases and J lost 3, with 19 bases in between. Germline CDR1 and CDR2: MNHNS and SASEGT. This CDR3 region has 15 residues. Written as DNA, the CDR3 is TGTGCCAGCACCGACCCGCCGGGATCCATCTACGAGCAGTACTTC. This encodes CASTDPPGSIYEQYF.

This clonotype was found a few times. The chain joins TRBV2 to TRBJ2-5, with D possibly called TRBD1 or TRBD2 (5 bases each). This CDR3 region has 11 residues. Trimming took 9 bases from V and 7 from J, leaving 12 bases between them. Germline CDR1 is SNHLY and CDR2 is FYNNEI. The CDR3: CARLERGTQYF. CDR3 coding DNA: TGTGCCAGACTAGAAAGGGGGACCCAGTACTTC.

Comment on this clonotype: A much larger clone is a single base away; this may be a read error. The CDR3 end shows no conserved phenylalanine or tryptophan, and so a read error is likely. V gene TRBV6-1 combines with J gene TRBJ1-2, with D hard to call. The CDR3 runs to 13 residues. Trimming took off 6 bases at V and 0 bases at J, with 8 bases between the two ends. CDR1 is MNHNS and CDR2 is SASEGT in the germline V gene. The CDR3 loop is CASRETANYGYTL. The DNA for the CDR3 is TGTGCCAGCAGGGAAACAGCTAACTATGGCTACACCCTC.

This clonotype has ten or more counts. The chain links TRBV7-2 to TRBJ2-5, with 7 bases identical to TRBD2. The germline gives CDR1 SGHTA, CDR2 FQGNSA. The trim removed 3 bases at V and 4 bases at J, leaving 2 bases unmatched. This CDR3 contains 13 residues. The CDR3 region has the DNA TGTGCCAGCAGCTTGGGACTATCAGAGACCCAGTACTTC. Protein sequence: CASSLGLSETQYF.

This chain connects TRBV19 to TRBJ1-2; the match to TRBD1 covers 7 bases. V lost 6 bases, J lost 14 bases, and 9 bases stayed unmatched. Germline CDR1 LNHDA, CDR2 SQIVND (reference sequence). The CDR3 sequence is 11 residues long. The CDR3 spells CASSVAGGLTF. CDR3 nucleotides: TGTGCCAGTAGCGTGGCAGGGGGTCTTACCTTC.

This chain links TRBV10-3 with TRBJ2-7, with 8 bases aligning to TRBD1. Germline V gene sequence: CDR1 ENHRY, CDR2 SYGVKD. V lost 11 bases and J lost 2; bases outside the gene matches: 14. The CDR3 spans 15 residues. CDR3 sequence reads: CADSGGQGAPYEQYF. CDR3 coding DNA: TGTGCCGACAGTGGAGGGCAGGGGGCTCCCTACGAGCAGTACTTC.